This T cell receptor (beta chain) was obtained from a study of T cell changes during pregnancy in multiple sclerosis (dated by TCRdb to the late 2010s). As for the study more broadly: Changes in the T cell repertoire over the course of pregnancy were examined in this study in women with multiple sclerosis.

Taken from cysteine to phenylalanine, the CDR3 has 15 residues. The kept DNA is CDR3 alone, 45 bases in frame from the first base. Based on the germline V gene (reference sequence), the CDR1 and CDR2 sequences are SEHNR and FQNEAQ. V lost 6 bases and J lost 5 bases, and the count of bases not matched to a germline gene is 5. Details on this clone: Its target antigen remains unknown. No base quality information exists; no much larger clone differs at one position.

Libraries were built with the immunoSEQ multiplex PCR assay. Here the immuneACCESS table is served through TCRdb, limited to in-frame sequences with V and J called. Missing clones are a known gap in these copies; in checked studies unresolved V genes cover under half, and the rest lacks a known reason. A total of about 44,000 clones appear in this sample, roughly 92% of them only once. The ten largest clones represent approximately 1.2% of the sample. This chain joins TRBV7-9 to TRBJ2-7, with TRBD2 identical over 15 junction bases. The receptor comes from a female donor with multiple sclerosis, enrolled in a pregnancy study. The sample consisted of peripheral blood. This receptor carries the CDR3 CASSRGLAGGDEQYF. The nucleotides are TGTGCCAGCAGTCGTGGACTAGCGGGAGGGGACGAGCAGTACTTC.